The 30 T cell receptor beta chains below all came from one sample that was sequenced in a study of human CD4 T cells and Enterobacteriaceae. The memory gate held CD4+ cells that were not CD45RA+CCR7+CD95- naive cells, over 95% pure. The method was immunoSEQ multiplex PCR; TCRdb's version includes in-frame clones alone and lacks a portion of them. Of about 29,000 clones in the sample, almost 85% were seen once. The sequenced sample was memory CD4+ T cells from blood. The source is a human donor in good health.

The rearrangement uses TRBV5-4 and TRBJ2-1; TRBD2 matches at 9 bases. This CDR3 is 15 amino acids long. The ends lost 4 bases at V and 3 bases at J; junction bases unmatched: 5. The germline V gene has CDR1 SGHNT and CDR2 YYREEE (reference sequence). The CDR3 sequence: CASSLTLAGYNEQFF. CDR3 nucleotide sequence: TGTGCCAGCAGCCTGACACTAGCGGGCTACAATGAGCAGTTCTTC.

The gene calls are TRBV19 and TRBJ1-5; a possible D gene is TRBD1 (6 bases). V lost 3 bases, J lost 5 bases, and 11 bases lay in between. The CDR3 has 14 amino acids. CDR1 is LNHDA, CDR2 SQIVND, per germline (reference sequence). The CDR3 region is CASSMGGGDQPQHF. CDR3 in DNA: TGTGCCAGTAGTATGGGAGGGGGAGATCAGCCCCAGCATTTT.

This clone has only one observation. The gene calls are TRBV6-4 and TRBJ2-2; the D is unclear. Per the germline V gene, CDR1 is MRHNA and CDR2 is SNTAGT. V was pared by 9 bases and J by 0 bases, with 11 bases between. There are 14 residues in the CDR3. CDR3 sequence: CASAPSANTGELFF. The CDR3, as DNA: TGTGCCAGTGCCCCTAGTGCGAACACCGGGGAGCTGTTTTTT.

The chain couples TRBV7-3 to TRBJ2-2, with TRBD1 matching 7 bases. CDR3 size: 15 residues. Trimming cost V 2 bases and J 4 bases; bases outside gene matches: 4. From germline, CDR1 is SGHTA and CDR2 FQGTGA. The CDR3 nucleotides are TGTGCCAGCAGCTTAGGCCAGGGGGTCACCGGGGAGCTGTTTTTT. Translated, it gives CASSLGQGVTGELFF.

This clone occurred a few times. This chain uses TRBV11-3 with TRBJ2-7; D is undetermined. The CDR3 is 13 amino acids. V dropped 3 bases and J dropped 2 bases, with 8 bases sitting between them. From germline, CDR1 is SGHNT and CDR2 YENEEA. This CDR3 is CASSLGSAYEQYF. CDR3 in DNA: TGTGCCAGCAGCTTGGGCAGCGCCTACGAGCAGTACTTC.

This chain joins TRBV6-6 and TRBJ2-7; 9 bases agree with TRBD2. CDR3 length equals 16 residues. Per the germline V gene, CDR1 is MNHNY and CDR2 is SVGAGI (reference sequence). With 8 bases clipped from V and 3 bases from J, the junction kept 14 bases outside the gene matches. CDR3 in DNA: TGTGCCAGCTACCCGGGGGTTAGCGGGAGTATCTACGAGCAGTACTTC. Its translation: CASYPGVSGSIYEQYF.

The chain couples TRBV7-9 to TRBJ2-1, with 9 bases matching TRBD2. After removal of 5 bases from V and 2 bases from J, the junction contained 10 bases not matched to a gene. Looked up from germline, CDR1 is SEHNR and CDR2 is FQNEAQ (reference sequence). The CDR3 extends over 17 amino acids. CDR3 protein: CASSRWGSGSAYNEQFF. Here the CDR3 DNA reads TGTGCCAGCAGCCGTTGGGGTAGCGGGAGCGCCTACAATGAGCAGTTCTTC.

Only a few counts were recorded for this clone. The V gene is TRBV10-2, the J gene TRBJ1-5; D unclear. Per germline, CDR1 WSHSY and CDR2 SAAADI. V shed 0 bases and J shed 9 bases, with 12 bases lying between them. This CDR3 spans 14 amino acids. CDR3 bases: TGCGCCAGCAGTGAGTCAGGGTTTGTATCGCCCCAGCATTTT. Translated, it gives CASSESGFVSPQHF.

The chain has TRBV4-2 and TRBJ1-2, with D perhaps matching TRBD1 (6 bases). Germline CDR1 is LGHNA and CDR2 is YNFKEQ. The CDR3 has 15 amino acids. Deletions cut 0 bases from V and 8 bases from J, with 16 bases between. This CDR3 is CASSQEGGAPRGYTF. Here the CDR3 DNA reads TGTGCCAGCAGCCAAGAGGGGGGGGCCCCGAGGGGCTACACCTTC.

V usage is TRBV10-1 and J usage is TRBJ1-4, with D maybe TRBD1 (5 bases). The CDR3 has 14 residues. Germline values: CDR1 WNHNN, CDR2 SYGVQD (reference sequence). The V gene lost 0 bases and the J gene lost 8 bases, with 10 bases spanning the gap. The chain's CDR3 is CASSESGRDEKLFF. In nucleotides, the CDR3 is TGCGCCAGCAGTGAGTCGGGACGGGACGAAAAACTGTTTTTT.

The gene calls are TRBV19 and TRBJ1-5, with D unclear. Germline V lookup: CDR1 LNHDA, CDR2 SQIVND (reference sequence). This CDR3 has 15 residues. V was clipped by 2 bases and J by 0 bases, with 8 bases between them. The CDR3 region is CASSILVYSNQPQHF. The CDR3 DNA sequence: TGTGCCAGTAGTATATTAGTGTATAGCAATCAGCCCCAGCATTTT.

The chain has TRBV29-1 and TRBJ1-1; possibly TRBD1 for D (6 bases). This CDR3 spans 13 amino acids. From germline, CDR1 is SQVTM and CDR2 ANQGSEA. The V gene lost 3 bases and the J gene lost 4 bases, with 12 bases spanning the gap. The CDR3 region has the DNA TGCAGCGTTGATTGGGGGCGGGGCACTGAAGCTTTCTTT. It is translated as CSVDWGRGTEAFF.

The chain is built from TRBV5-5 and TRBJ2-1, with D tentatively TRBD2 (5 bases). Trimming removed 0 bases from V and 3 bases from J, with 10 bases in between. CDR1 is SGHKS, CDR2 YYEKEE, per germline (reference sequence). This CDR3 comprises 15 residues. This CDR3 reads CASSLDFGIYNEQFF. For the CDR3, the DNA is TGTGCCAGCAGCTTGGATTTCGGGATCTACAATGAGCAGTTCTTC.

V is TRBV6-4 and J is TRBJ1-2; 7 bases are shared with TRBD1. The CDR3 loop spans 15 amino acids. V shed 1 base and J 2 bases; nucleotides not matched to a gene: 4. Germline CDR1 reads MRHNA; CDR2 reads SNTAGT. The CDR3, as DNA: TGTGCCAGCAGTGACTTCAGACAGGGCAACTATGGCTACACCTTC. Amino acids: CASSDFRQGNYGYTF.

J is TRBJ1-5 and V is TRBV27, with 7 bases matching TRBD1. The J segment lost 5 bases and the V segment lost 8 bases, leaving 3 bases of the junction unmatched. Germline CDR1 is MNHEY and CDR2 is SMNVEV (reference sequence). The CDR3 spans 12 residues. The CDR3 protein is CASGDRDQPQHF. As DNA, the CDR3 is TGTGCCAGCGGTGACAGGGATCAGCCCCAGCATTTT.

The chain links TRBV2 to TRBJ2-5; D call uncertain. V lost 4 bases to trimming and J lost 3 bases, with 9 bases between them. Germline values: CDR1 SNHLY, CDR2 FYNNEI. The CDR3 length is 13 residues. CDR3 loop: CASSGGNKETQYF. CDR3 nucleotides: TGTGCCAGCAGTGGGGGAAACAAAGAGACCCAGTACTTC.

The chain is built from TRBV7-2 and TRBJ2-6; D remains unclear. The germline V gene encodes CDR1 SGHTA and CDR2 FQGNSA. Trimming left V 1 base short and J 0 bases short, with 10 bases between. The CDR3 is made up of 17 amino acids. CDR3: CASSLDHRSSGANVLTF. The CDR3 DNA sequence: TGTGCCAGCAGCTTAGATCACCGGAGCTCTGGGGCCAACGTCCTGACTTTC.

The chain combines TRBV6-6 with TRBJ1-1, with TRBD1 matching over 10 bases. This CDR3 contains 14 residues. The V segment lost 6 bases and the J segment 4 bases; nucleotides outside the gene matches: 5. The V gene's germline CDR1 is MNHNY and CDR2 SVGAGI (reference sequence). Written as DNA, the CDR3 is TGTGCCAGCAGGGACAGGGGGGAAACCACTGAAGCTTTCTTT. This gives the protein CASRDRGETTEAFF.

The gene calls are TRBV5-6 and TRBJ2-5; a weak D match, TRBD2 (5 bases). Germline V CDR1 and CDR2: SGHDT, YYEEEE. This CDR3 region has 14 residues. Trimming removed 6 bases from V and 2 bases from J, with 14 bases in between. The CDR3 region has the DNA TGTGCCAGCAACTTACGGACGGGACAAGAGACCCAGTACTTC. As protein: CASNLRTGQETQYF.

The chain has TRBV19 and TRBJ2-7; TRBD2 aligns across 11 bases. Trimming at V came to 5 bases and at J to 4 bases, leaving 10 bases not matched to a gene. The CDR3 has 16 residues. Germline CDR1 LNHDA, CDR2 SQIVND (reference sequence). CDR3 sequence reads: CASSAQLAGEGYEQYF. Written as DNA, the CDR3 is TGTGCCAGTAGTGCCCAACTAGCGGGAGAAGGGTACGAGCAGTACTTC. The full variable domain, with the rest looked up from reference TRBV19 and TRBJ2-7, is DGGITQSPKYLFRKEGQNVTLSCEQNLNHDAMYWYRQDPGQGLRLIYYSQIVNDFQKGDIAEGYSVSREKKESFPLTVTSAQKNPTAFYLCASSAQLAGEGYEQYFGPGTRLTVT.

V is TRBV7-9 and J is TRBJ2-1; TRBD1 or TRBD2 may be the D gene (6 bases each). Trimming took off 1 base at V and 10 bases at J, with 11 bases between the two ends. The germline V gene encodes CDR1 SEHNR and CDR2 FQNEAQ (reference sequence). The CDR3 is 13 amino acids. The CDR3 DNA reads as TGTGCCAGCAGCTTAGAGGAGGGGGGAGAGCAGTTCTTC. This codes for CASSLEEGGEQFF.

The V gene is TRBV5-6, the J gene TRBJ1-1, with D possibly TRBD1 on 6 matching bases. The CDR3 consists of 13 residues. The germline V and J ends were trimmed by 7 bases and 4 bases, with 14 bases remaining between them. CDR1 SGHDT and CDR2 YYEEEE come from the germline V gene. CDR3 loop: CASAGQFGTEAFF. The DNA of the CDR3 is TGTGCCAGCGCTGGACAGTTTGGCACTGAAGCTTTCTTT.

The V gene is TRBV7-2, the J gene TRBJ2-4; 7 bases are shared with TRBD1. V shed 3 bases, J shed 4 bases, and the junction held 6 bases outside the gene matches. In germline, CDR1 is SGHTA, CDR2 FQGNSA. The CDR3 has 15 amino acids. The CDR3 DNA is TGTGCCAGCAGCTTGTTAGGGGGCCAGAAAAACATTCAGTACTTC. Translation: CASSLLGGQKNIQYF.

This clone appeared a few times. This chain connects TRBV5-5 to TRBJ2-7; 9 nucleotides agree with TRBD2. Germline values: CDR1 SGHKS, CDR2 YYEKEE (reference sequence). The CDR3 loop spans 19 amino acids. The J segment lost 5 bases and the V segment lost 4 bases, leaving 22 bases of the junction unmatched. The CDR3 DNA sequence: TGTGCCAGCAGCCTAACCGGGACTAGCACAATGTACCAAGGGGACGAGCAGTACTTC. Translated, it gives CASSLTGTSTMYQGDEQYF.

The rearrangement uses TRBV28 and TRBJ2-7; 8 nucleotides agree with TRBD2. V lost 3 bases, J lost 6 bases, and 10 bases stayed unmatched. The CDR3 runs to 15 residues. CDR1 is MDHEN, CDR2 SYDVKM, per germline. CDR3 loop: CASSFSGSGLAEQYF. CDR3 nucleotides: TGTGCCAGCAGTTTCAGCGGGAGTGGACTAGCCGAGCAGTACTTC.

V usage is TRBV10-3 and J usage is TRBJ1-1; possible D gene TRBD1, 5 bases. This CDR3 is 15 amino acids long. V was pared by 7 bases and J by 2 bases, with 17 bases between. CDR1 is ENHRY and CDR2 is SYGVKD in the germline V gene. CDR3 nucleotide sequence: TGTGCCATCAAAAGCGGAGCAGGGTCAAACACTGAAGCTTTCTTT. Translation gives CAIKSGAGSNTEAFF.

V usage is TRBV10-1 and J usage is TRBJ2-5, with 7 nucleotides matching TRBD1. V trimming: 2 bases; J trimming: 5 bases; junction bases outside the gene matches: 5. This CDR3 region has 14 residues. Germline lookup yields CDR1 WNHNN and CDR2 SYGVQD (reference sequence). CDR3 in amino acids: CASSEGQTGETQYF. The CDR3 bases are TGCGCCAGCAGTGAGGGACAGACAGGGGAGACCCAGTACTTC.

The V and J genes are TRBV9 and TRBJ1-3, with D hard to call. The CDR3 length is 15 residues. Germline V gene lookup returns CDR1 SGDLS and CDR2 YYNGEE. The V end lost 0 bases, the J end lost 3 bases, and 10 bases lay between the germline ends. The CDR3 DNA is TGTGCCAGCAGCGTAGATATAACGGATGGAAACACCATATATTTT. Its protein is CASSVDITDGNTIYF. Full variable domain (outside the CDR3, taken from reference TRBV9 and TRBJ1-3): DSGVTQTPKHLITATGQRVTLRCSPRSGDLSVYWYQQSLDQGLQFLIQYYNGEERAKGNILERFSAQQFPDLHSELNLSSLELGDSALYFCASSVDITDGNTIYFGEGSWLTVV.

The rearrangement joins TRBV19 to TRBJ2-5; D tentatively reads TRBD1 or TRBD2 (5 bases each). This CDR3 region has 14 residues. The V gene's germline CDR1 is LNHDA and CDR2 SQIVND (reference sequence). V shed 1 base and J shed 4 bases, with 10 bases lying between them. The CDR3 here is CASSIGGVGETQYF. DNA for the CDR3: TGTGCCAGTAGTATAGGAGGGGTGGGAGAGACCCAGTACTTC.

The chain recombines TRBV7-2 with TRBJ2-7, with TRBD2 identical over 8 bases. Germline CDR1 SGHTA, CDR2 FQGNSA. After removal of 0 bases from V and 2 bases from J, the junction contained 12 bases not matched to a gene. The CDR3 length is 18 residues. DNA of the CDR3: TGTGCCAGCAGCTTAGCGGTAGCGGGACCCCTAAACCCCTACGAGCAGTACTTC. Amino acid sequence: CASSLAVAGPLNPYEQYF.